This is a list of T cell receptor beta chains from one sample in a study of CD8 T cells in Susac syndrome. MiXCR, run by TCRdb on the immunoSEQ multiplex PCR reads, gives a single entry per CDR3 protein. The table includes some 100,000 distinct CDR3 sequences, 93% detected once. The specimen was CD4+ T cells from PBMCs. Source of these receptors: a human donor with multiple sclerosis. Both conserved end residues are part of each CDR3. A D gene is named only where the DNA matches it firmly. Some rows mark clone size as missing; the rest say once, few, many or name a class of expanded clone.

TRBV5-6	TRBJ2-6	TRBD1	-	CASSLAGTGAFAGANVLTF	TGTGCCAGCAGCTTGGCCGGGACAGGGGCTTTTGCTGGGGCCAACGTCCTGACTTTC
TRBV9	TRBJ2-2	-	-	CASSEAGTSGTGELFF	TGTGCCAGCAGCGAAGCGGGGACATCGGGCACCGGGGAGCTGTTTTTT
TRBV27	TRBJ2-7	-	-	CASSLQGMFGEQYF	TGTGCCAGCAGTTTACAGGGGATGTTTGGCGAGCAGTACTTC
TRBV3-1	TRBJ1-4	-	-	CASSQGISQGNRKLFF	TGTGCCAGCAGCCAAGGAATCAGTCAGGGCAACAGAAAACTGTTTTTT
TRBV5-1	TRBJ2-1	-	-	CASSTSDSSYNEQFF	TGCGCCAGCAGCACCTCGGACAGCTCCTACAATGAGCAGTTCTTC
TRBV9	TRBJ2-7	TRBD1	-	CASDPFGTGGEQYF	TGTGCCAGCGACCCCTTCGGGACAGGGGGCGAGCAGTACTTC
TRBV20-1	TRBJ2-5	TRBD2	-	CSARGQGLAEYF	TGCAGTGCTAGAGGACAGGGACTAGCGGAGTACTTC
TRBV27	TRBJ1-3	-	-	CASSWSGVGNTIYF	TGTGCCAGCAGTTGGAGCGGGGTTGGAAACACCATATATTTT
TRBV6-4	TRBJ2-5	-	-	CASSDGPGETQYF	TGTGCCAGCAGTGACGGGCCAGGAGAGACCCAGTACTTC
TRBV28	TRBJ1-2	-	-	CASSKFPGSYYGYTF	TGTGCCAGCAGCAAATTTCCAGGGAGTTACTATGGCTACACCTTC
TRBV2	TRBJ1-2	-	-	CASGRTGFGLGYTF	TGTGCCAGCGGGCGAACAGGCTTTGGGTTGGGCTACACCTTC
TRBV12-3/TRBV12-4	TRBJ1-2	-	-	CATYREDYGYTF	TGTGCCACCTACAGGGAGGACTATGGCTACACCTTC
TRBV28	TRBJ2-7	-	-	CASSLMDSTYEQYF	TGTGCCAGCAGTTTAATGGACTCTACCTACGAGCAGTACTTC
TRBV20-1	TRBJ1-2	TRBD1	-	CSARLGTGLLDGYTF	TGCAGTGCTAGACTCGGGACAGGACTGCTCGATGGCTACACCTTC
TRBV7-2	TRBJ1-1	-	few	CASSLDRVGEAFF	TGTGCCAGCAGCTTAGATAGGGTGGGCGAAGCTTTCTTT
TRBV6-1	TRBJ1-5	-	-	CASSPQGRNQPQHF	TGTGCCAGCAGTCCCCAGGGACGCAATCAGCCCCAGCATTTT
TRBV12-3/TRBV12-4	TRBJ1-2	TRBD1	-	CASSPGQGTGGYTF	TGTGCCAGCAGCCCCGGACAGGGGACAGGAGGCTACACCTTC
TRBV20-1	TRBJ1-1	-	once	CSARSDKNTEAFF	TGCAGTGCTAGATCGGACAAGAACACTGAAGCTTTCTTT
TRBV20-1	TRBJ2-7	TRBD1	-	CSARDRLSEQYF	TGCAGTGCTAGGGACAGGTTATCCGAGCAGTACTTC
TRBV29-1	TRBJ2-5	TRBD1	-	CSVSDFGTGVETQYF	TGCAGCGTTTCTGATTTCGGGACAGGGGTCGAGACCCAGTACTTC
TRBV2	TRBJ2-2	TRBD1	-	CASSRQGGGTGELFF	TGTGCCAGCAGCCGACAGGGCGGAGGCACCGGGGAGCTGTTTTTT
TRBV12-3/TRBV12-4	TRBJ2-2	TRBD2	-	CASISGGKTGELFF	TGTGCCAGCATTAGCGGGGGGAAGACCGGGGAGCTGTTTTTT
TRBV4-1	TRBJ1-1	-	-	CASSPFMNTEAFF	TGCGCCAGCAGCCCCTTCATGAACACTGAAGCTTTCTTT
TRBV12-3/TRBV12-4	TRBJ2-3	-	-	CASSSRGAGDTQYF	TGTGCCAGCAGTTCCCGGGGGGCAGGAGATACGCAGTATTTT
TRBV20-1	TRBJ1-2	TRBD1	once	CSAPRTGGWNGYTF	TGCAGTGCTCCCCGGACAGGGGGATGGAATGGCTACACCTTC
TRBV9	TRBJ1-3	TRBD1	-	CASTRDSTLVSTIYF	TGTGCCAGCACCAGGGACAGCACTTTGGTGAGCACCATATATTTT
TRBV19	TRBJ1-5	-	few	CASSRQDSNQPQHF	TGTGCCAGTAGCCGACAGGACAGCAATCAGCCCCAGCATTTT
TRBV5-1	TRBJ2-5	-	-	CASSRQEGETQYF	TGCGCCAGCAGCCGGCAGGAGGGGGAGACCCAGTACTTC
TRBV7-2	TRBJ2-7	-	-	CASSLGVGPSYEQYF	TGTGCCAGCAGCTTAGGGGTGGGTCCCTCCTACGAGCAGTACTTC
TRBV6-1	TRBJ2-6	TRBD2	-	CASTGTSGGAYGANVLTF	TGTGCCAGCACTGGGACTAGCGGGGGGGCCTACGGGGCCAACGTCCTGACTTTC
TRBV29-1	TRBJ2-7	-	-	CSVDLMGRRDEQYF	TGCAGCGTTGACCTGATGGGCAGGAGGGACGAGCAGTACTTC
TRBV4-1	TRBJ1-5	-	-	CASSQGPSYQPQHF	TGCGCCAGCAGCCAAGGTCCGTCCTATCAGCCCCAGCATTTT
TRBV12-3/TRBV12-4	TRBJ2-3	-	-	CASRMQGSTDTQYF	TGTGCCAGCAGAATGCAGGGTAGCACAGATACGCAGTATTTT
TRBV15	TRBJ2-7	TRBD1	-	CATSKRPGQGISYEQYF	TGTGCCACCAGCAAAAGACCGGGACAGGGGATATCCTACGAGCAGTACTTC
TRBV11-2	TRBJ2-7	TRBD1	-	CASSSTGTVLYEQYF	TGTGCCAGCAGCTCCACCGGGACAGTCCTCTACGAGCAGTACTTC
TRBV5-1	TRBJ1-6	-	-	CASSDQGRGIDSPLHF	TGCGCCAGCAGCGACCAAGGTCGGGGGATTGATTCACCCCTCCACTTT
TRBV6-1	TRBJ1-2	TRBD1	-	CASRDRQGRNYGYTF	TGTGCCAGCAGGGATCGACAGGGACGGAACTATGGCTACACCTTC
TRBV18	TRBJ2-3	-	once	CASSWGVSTDTQYF	TGTGCCAGCTCATGGGGAGTTAGCACAGATACGCAGTATTTT
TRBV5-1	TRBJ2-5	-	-	CASRRARTQETQYF	TGCGCCAGCCGTAGGGCACGGACTCAAGAGACCCAGTACTTC
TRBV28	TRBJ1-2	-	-	CALSPGAITYGYTF	TGTGCTCTTAGCCCGGGGGCGATCACGTATGGCTACACCTTC
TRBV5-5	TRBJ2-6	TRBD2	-	CASSSGLAGVPSGANVLTF	TGTGCCAGCAGTTCCGGACTAGCGGGGGTCCCCTCTGGGGCCAACGTCCTGACTTTC
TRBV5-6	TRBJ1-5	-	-	CASSVGPSNQPQHF	TGTGCCAGCAGCGTGGGACCGAGCAATCAGCCCCAGCATTTT
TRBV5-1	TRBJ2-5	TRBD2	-	CASSFLAGGLETQYF	TGCGCCAGCAGCTTTCTAGCGGGGGGGCTTGAGACCCAGTACTTC
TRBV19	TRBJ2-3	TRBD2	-	CASSMTPQGGAMDTQYF	TGTGCCAGTAGTATGACCCCGCAGGGAGGGGCCATGGATACGCAGTATTTT
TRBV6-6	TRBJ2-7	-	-	CASSLTGPYEQYF	TGTGCCAGCAGCCTTACAGGACCCTACGAGCAGTACTTC